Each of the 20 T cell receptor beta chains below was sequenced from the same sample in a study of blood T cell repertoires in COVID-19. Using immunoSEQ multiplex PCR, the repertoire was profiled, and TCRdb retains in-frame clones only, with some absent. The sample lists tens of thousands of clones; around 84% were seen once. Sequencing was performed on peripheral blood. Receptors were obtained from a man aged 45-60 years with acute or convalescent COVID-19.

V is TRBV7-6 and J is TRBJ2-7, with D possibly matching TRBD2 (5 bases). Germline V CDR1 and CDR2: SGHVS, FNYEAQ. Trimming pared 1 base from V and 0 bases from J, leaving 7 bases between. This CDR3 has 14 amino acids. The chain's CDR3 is CASSLEAGSYEQYF. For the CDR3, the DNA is TGTGCCAGCAGCTTAGAGGCGGGCTCCTACGAGCAGTACTTC.

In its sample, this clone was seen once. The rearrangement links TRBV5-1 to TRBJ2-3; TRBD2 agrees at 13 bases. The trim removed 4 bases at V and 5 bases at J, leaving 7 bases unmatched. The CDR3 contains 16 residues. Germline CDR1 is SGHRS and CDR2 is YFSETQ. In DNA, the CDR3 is TGCGCCAGCAGCCGAGGACTAGCGGGAGCTGGAGATACGCAGTATTTT. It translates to CASSRGLAGAGDTQYF.

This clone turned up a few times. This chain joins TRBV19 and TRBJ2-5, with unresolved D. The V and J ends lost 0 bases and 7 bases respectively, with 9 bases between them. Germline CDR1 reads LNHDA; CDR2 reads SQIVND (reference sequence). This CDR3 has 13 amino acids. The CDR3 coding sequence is TGTGCCAGTAGTATAGAAGAGCTAGGGACCCAGTACTTC. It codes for CASSIEELGTQYF.

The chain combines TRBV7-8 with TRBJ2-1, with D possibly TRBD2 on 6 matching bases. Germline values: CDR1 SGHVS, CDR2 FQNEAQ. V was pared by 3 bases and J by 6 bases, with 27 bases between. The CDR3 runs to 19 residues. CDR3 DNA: TGTGCCAGCAGCTTCGGCTATAAAGGAGCGGGTCGTGTTGGCAATGAGCAGTTCTTC. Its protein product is CASSFGYKGAGRVGNEQFF.

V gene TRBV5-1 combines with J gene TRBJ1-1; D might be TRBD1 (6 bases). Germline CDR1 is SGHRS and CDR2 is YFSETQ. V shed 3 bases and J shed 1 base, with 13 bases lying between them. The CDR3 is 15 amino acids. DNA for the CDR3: TGCGCCAGCAGCTCACAGGGACCCAAGAACACTGAAGCTTTCTTT. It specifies CASSSQGPKNTEAFF.

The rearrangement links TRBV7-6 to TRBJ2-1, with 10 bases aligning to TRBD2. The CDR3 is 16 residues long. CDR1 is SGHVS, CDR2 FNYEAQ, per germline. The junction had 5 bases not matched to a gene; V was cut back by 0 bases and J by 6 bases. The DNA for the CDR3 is TGTGCCAGCAGCTTAGCGTGGGTAGCGGGGGGCAATGAGCAGTTCTTC. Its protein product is CASSLAWVAGGNEQFF.

CDR3 coding DNA: TGTGCCAGCAGCGCGACGGACAGGGGGCGGACTGGGGCCAACGTCCTGACTTTC. Amino acid sequence: CASSATDRGRTGANVLTF. The chain carries TRBV7-2 and TRBJ2-6; 11 nucleotides match TRBD1. CDR1 and CDR2 from the germline V gene are SGHTA and FQGNSA. The ends lost 5 bases at V and 2 bases at J; junction bases unmatched: 8. There are 18 residues in the CDR3.

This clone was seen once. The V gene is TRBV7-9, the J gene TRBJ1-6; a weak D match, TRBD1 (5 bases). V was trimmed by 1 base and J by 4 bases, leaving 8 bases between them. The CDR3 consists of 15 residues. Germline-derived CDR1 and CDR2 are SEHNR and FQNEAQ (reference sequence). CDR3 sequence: CASSLGGGYNSPLHF. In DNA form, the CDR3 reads TGTGCCAGCAGCTTAGGCGGGGGATATAATTCACCCCTCCACTTT.

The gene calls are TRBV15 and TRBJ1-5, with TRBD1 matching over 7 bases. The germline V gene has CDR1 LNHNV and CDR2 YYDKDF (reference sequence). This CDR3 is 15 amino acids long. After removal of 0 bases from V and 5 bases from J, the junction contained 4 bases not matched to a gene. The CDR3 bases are TGTGCCACCAGCAGAGACGGGACAGCTTATCAGCCCCAGCATTTT. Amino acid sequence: CATSRDGTAYQPQHF.

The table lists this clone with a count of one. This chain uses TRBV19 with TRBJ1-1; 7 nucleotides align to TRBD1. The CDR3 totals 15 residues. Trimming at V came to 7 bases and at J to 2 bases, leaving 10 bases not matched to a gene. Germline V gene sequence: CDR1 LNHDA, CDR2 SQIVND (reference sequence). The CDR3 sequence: CASISGGHINTEAFF. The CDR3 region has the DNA TGTGCCAGTATTTCAGGGGGACACATCAACACTGAAGCTTTCTTT.

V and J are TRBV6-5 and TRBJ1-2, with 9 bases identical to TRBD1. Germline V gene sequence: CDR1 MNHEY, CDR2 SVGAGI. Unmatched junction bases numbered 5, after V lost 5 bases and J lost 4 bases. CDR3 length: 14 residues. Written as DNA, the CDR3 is TGTGCCAGCAGTCGACAGGGGGGATTCTATGGCTACACCTTC. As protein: CASSRQGGFYGYTF.

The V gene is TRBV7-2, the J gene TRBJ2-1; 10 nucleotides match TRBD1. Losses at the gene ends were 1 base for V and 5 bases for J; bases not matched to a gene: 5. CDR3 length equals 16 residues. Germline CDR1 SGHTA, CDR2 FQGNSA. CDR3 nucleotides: TGTGCCAGCAGCTTAGATGGGACAGGGGTTAACAATGAGCAGTTCTTC. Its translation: CASSLDGTGVNNEQFF.

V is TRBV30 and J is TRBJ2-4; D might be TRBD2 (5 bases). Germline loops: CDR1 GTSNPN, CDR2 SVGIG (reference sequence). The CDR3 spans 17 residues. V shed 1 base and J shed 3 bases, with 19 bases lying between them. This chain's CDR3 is CAWSAGLHSSRKNIQYF. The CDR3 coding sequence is TGTGCCTGGAGTGCGGGGTTGCACAGCAGTCGCAAAAACATTCAGTACTTC.

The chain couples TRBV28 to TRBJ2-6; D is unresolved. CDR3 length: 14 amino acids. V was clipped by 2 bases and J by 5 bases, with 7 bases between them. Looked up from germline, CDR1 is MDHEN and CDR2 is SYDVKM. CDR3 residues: CASSLGRRANVLTF. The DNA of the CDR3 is TGTGCCAGCAGTTTAGGCAGGAGGGCCAACGTCCTGACTTTC.

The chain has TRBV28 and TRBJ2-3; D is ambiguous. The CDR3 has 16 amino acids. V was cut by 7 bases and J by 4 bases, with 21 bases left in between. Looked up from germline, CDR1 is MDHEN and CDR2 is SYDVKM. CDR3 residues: CASNLRSLGVADTQYF. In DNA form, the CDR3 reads TGTGCCAGCAATTTGCGCTCCCTAGGCGTGGCAGATACGCAGTATTTT.

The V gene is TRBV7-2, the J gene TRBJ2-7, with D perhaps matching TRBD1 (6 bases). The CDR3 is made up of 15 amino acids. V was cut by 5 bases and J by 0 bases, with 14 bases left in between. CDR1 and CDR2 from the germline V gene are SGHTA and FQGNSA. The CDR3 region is CASSHQADSSYEQYF. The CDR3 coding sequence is TGTGCCAGCAGCCACCAGGCGGACAGCTCCTACGAGCAGTACTTC.

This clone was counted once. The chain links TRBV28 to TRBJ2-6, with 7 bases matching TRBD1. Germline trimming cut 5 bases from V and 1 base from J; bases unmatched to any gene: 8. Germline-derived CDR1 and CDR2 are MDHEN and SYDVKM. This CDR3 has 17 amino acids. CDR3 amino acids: CASSPRGMTSGANVLTF. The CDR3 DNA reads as TGTGCCAGCAGTCCCAGGGGGATGACTTCTGGGGCCAACGTCCTGACTTTC.

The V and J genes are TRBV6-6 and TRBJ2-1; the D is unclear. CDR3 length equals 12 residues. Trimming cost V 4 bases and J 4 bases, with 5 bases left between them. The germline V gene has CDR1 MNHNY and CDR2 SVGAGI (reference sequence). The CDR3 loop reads CASSFRYNEQFF. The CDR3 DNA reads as TGTGCCAGCAGTTTCCGGTACAATGAGCAGTTCTTC.

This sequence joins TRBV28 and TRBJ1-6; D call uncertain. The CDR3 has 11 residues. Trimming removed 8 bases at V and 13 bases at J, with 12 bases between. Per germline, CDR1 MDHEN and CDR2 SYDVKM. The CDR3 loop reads CASLSRGPLHF. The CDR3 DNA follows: TGTGCCAGCCTGTCCCGGGGTCCCCTCCACTTT.

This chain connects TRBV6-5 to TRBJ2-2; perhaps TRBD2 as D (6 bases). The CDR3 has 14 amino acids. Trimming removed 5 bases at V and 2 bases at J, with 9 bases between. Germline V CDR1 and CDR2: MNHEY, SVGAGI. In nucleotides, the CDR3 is TGTGCCAGCAGTCGGGACTTAAACACCGGGGAGCTGTTTTTT. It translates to CASSRDLNTGELFF.